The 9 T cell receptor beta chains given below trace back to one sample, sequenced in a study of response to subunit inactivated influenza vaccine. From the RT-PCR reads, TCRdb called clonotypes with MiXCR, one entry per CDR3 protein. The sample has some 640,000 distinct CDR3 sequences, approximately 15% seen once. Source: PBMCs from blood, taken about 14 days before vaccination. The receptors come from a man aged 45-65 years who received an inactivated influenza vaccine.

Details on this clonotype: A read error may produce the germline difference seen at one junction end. CDR3 sequence (DNA): TGCGCCATCAGCCTGGGACAGGGGGGGAATGAGCAGTTCTTC. Translation gives CAISLGQGGNEQFF. The V gene is TRBV4-3, the J gene TRBJ2-1; 11 positions agree with TRBD1. Germline V gene lookup returns CDR1 LGHNA and CDR2 YSLEER. The CDR3 is 14 residues long.

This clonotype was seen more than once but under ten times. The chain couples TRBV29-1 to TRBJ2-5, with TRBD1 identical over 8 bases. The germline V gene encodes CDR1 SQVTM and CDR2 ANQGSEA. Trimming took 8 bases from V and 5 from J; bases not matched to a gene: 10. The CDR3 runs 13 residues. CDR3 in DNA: TGCAGCCTATCGACAGGGGTCGGGGAGACCCAGTACTTC. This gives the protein CSLSTGVGETQYF.

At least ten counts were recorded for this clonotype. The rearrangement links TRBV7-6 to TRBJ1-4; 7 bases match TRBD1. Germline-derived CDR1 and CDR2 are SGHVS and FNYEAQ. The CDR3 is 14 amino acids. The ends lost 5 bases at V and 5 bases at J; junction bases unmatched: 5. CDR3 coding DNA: TGTGCCAGCAGCCGGGGACAGCAGAATGAAAAACTGTTTTTT. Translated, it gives CASSRGQQNEKLFF.

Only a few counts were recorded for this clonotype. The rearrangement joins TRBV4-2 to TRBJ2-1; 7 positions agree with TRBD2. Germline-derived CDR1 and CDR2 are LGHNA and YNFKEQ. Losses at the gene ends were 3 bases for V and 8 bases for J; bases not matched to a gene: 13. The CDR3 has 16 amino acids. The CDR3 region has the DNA TGTGCCAGCAGCCATCAATATCTACGGGGGGAGTATGAGCAGTTCTTC. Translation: CASSHQYLRGEYEQFF.

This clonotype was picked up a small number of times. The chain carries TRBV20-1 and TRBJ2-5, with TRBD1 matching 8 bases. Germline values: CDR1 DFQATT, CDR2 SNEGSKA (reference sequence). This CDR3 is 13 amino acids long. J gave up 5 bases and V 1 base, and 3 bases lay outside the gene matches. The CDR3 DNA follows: TGCAGTGCTAGAGGGACAGGGTTGGAGACCCAGTACTTC. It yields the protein CSARGTGLETQYF.

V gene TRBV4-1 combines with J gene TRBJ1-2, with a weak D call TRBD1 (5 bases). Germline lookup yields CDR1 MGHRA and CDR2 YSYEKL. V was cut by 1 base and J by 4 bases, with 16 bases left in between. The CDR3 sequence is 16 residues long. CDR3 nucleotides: TGCGCCAGCAGCCAAGGCCAGGGTGCGGAGACCTATGGCTACACCTTC. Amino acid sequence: CASSQGQGAETYGYTF.

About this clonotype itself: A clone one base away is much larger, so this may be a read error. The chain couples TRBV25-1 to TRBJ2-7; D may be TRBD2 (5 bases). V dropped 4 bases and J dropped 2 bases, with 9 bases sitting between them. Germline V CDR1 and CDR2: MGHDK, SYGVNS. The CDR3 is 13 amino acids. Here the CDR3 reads CASSAGIPYEQYF. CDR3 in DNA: TGTGCCAGCAGTGCCGGGATCCCCTACGAGCAGTACTTC.

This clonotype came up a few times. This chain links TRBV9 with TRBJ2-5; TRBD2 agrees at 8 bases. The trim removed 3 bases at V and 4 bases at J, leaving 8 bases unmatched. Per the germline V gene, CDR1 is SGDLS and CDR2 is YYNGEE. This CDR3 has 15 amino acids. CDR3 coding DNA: TGTGCCAGCAGCGCCGGCGCGACTAGCGTAGAGACCCAGTACTTC. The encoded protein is CASSAGATSVETQYF. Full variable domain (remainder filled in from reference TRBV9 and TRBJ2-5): DSGVTQTPKHLITATGQRVTLRCSPRSGDLSVYWYQQSLDQGLQFLIQYYNGEERAKGNILERFSAQQFPDLHSELNLSSLELGDSALYFCASSAGATSVETQYFGPGTRLLVL.

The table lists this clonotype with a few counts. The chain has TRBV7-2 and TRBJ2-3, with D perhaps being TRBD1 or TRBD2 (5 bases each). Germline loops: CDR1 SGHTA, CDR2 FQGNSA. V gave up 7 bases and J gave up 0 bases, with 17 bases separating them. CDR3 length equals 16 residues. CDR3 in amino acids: CASIMGPMTSTDTQYF. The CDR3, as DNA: TGTGCCAGCATCATGGGACCCATGACAAGCACAGATACGCAGTATTTT.